A single sample is the source of the 19 T cell receptor beta chains below, sequenced in a study of OX40 agonist ivuxolimab in advanced cancers. The assay was immunoSEQ multiplex PCR, and TCRdb's table has in-frame clones only and misses some. The table has roughly 60,000 clones, more than 75% seen once. The material sequenced was CD4+ or CD8+ T cells sorted from blood, taken in a trial of the OX40 agonist ivuxolimab. Receptors originate from an adult with an advanced solid tumor such as melanoma, head and neck, liver or kidney cancer.

V usage is TRBV6-5 and J usage is TRBJ2-5; D remains unclear. CDR3 length: 13 residues. Germline-derived CDR1 and CDR2 are MNHEY and SVGAGI. The ends were cut back, 0 bases at V and 3 bases at J, with 5 bases in the middle. In nucleotides, the CDR3 is TGTGCCAGCAGTTACTCGGGTAAAGAGACCCAGTACTTC. Its translation: CASSYSGKETQYF.

V gene TRBV6-1 combines with J gene TRBJ2-1; maybe TRBD2 (5 bases). Germline CDR1 and CDR2: MNHNS and SASEGT. The CDR3 totals 13 residues. Trimming took off 6 bases at V and 8 bases at J, with 14 bases between the two ends. CDR3 sequence (DNA): TGTGCCAGCAGAACAGAGGGCCGGCATGAGCAGTTCTTC. Encoded protein: CASRTEGRHEQFF.

The rearrangement uses TRBV9 and TRBJ2-7, with 10 positions matching TRBD1. Trimming took 3 bases from V and 6 from J; bases not matched to a gene: 9. Germline V gives CDR1 SGDLS, CDR2 YYNGEE. There are 15 residues in the CDR3. In nucleotides, the CDR3 is TGTGCCAGCAGCGCCCGACAGGGGGCCGAAGGCGAGCAGTACTTC. As protein: CASSARQGAEGEQYF.

The chain couples TRBV5-1 to TRBJ1-2; D call uncertain. Germline lookup yields CDR1 SGHRS and CDR2 YFSETQ. The CDR3 loop spans 12 amino acids. Trimming stripped 4 bases from V and 3 bases from J, with 7 bases between. The CDR3 nucleotides are TGCGCCAGCAGCCCGGAATACTATGGCTACACCTTC. Translated: CASSPEYYGYTF.

The chain has TRBV4-3 and TRBJ1-1; D gene unclear. V was cut by 5 bases and J by 11 bases, with 12 bases left in between. Germline-derived CDR1 and CDR2 are LGHNA and YSLEER. The CDR3 totals 11 residues. CDR3 region: CASSSPKEAFF. Written as DNA, the CDR3 is TGCGCCAGCAGCTCGCCCAAGGAGGCTTTCTTT.

The chain combines TRBV7-8 with TRBJ1-2; 11 bases agree with TRBD1. V lost 4 bases, J lost 6 bases, and 13 bases stayed unmatched. The CDR3 totals 17 residues. Germline V gives CDR1 SGHVS, CDR2 FQNEAQ. CDR3: CASSSIGRDRGGDGYTF. The DNA for the CDR3 is TGTGCCAGCAGCTCGATAGGGAGGGACAGGGGGGGAGATGGCTACACCTTC.

The chain has TRBV5-4 and TRBJ2-3, with 10 bases lining up with TRBD1. This CDR3 has 16 residues. The germline V gene encodes CDR1 SGHNT and CDR2 YYREEE (reference sequence). V trimming: 1 base; J trimming: 1 base; junction bases outside the gene matches: 3. Here the CDR3 DNA reads TGTGCCAGCAGCTTGTATGGACAGGGGGGCACAGATACGCAGTATTTT. It specifies CASSLYGQGGTDTQYF.

The CDR3 loop is CASSLDRTLQYF. The CDR3 DNA reads TGCGCCAGCAGCTTGGACCGGACATTGCAGTATTTT. This chain connects TRBV5-1 to TRBJ2-3, with D perhaps TRBD1 (5 bases). V lost 0 bases and J lost 11, with 10 bases in between. This CDR3 has 12 residues. CDR1 SGHRS and CDR2 YFSETQ come from the germline V gene.

The chain combines TRBV28 with TRBJ1-2, with D tentatively TRBD1 (5 bases). Germline assignment: CDR1 MDHEN and CDR2 SYDVKM. V was cut by 5 bases and J by 4 bases, with 14 bases left in between. This CDR3 contains 14 residues. CDR3 in DNA: TGTGCCAGCAGTGTCGGGGACTCGGGCTATGGCTACACCTTC. As protein: CASSVGDSGYGYTF.

This chain joins TRBV6-1 and TRBJ1-2; D is possibly TRBD1 (5 bases). CDR3 length equals 13 residues. V shed 6 bases and J shed 4 bases, with 12 bases lying between them. Looked up from germline, CDR1 is MNHNS and CDR2 is SASEGT. The CDR3 sequence: CASSRDGRYGYTF. The CDR3, as DNA: TGTGCCAGCAGCCGGGACGGGCGCTATGGCTACACCTTC.

To note about this clone: The sample holds other DNA sequences that translate to the same CDR3. This chain connects TRBV5-6 to TRBJ1-4, with D unclear. The V end was cut by 2 bases, the J end by 0 bases, with 8 bases between. The CDR3 is 15 residues long. CDR1 and CDR2 from the germline V gene are SGHDT and YYEEEE. The CDR3 here is CASSLTRTTNEKLFF. The CDR3 DNA reads TGTGCCAGCAGCTTAACTCGTACAACTAATGAAAAACTGTTTTTT.

In regard to this clone: The same CDR3 can be traced to other DNA sequences in this sample. This chain links TRBV5-6 with TRBJ2-3; D ambiguous. Germline values: CDR1 SGHDT, CDR2 YYEEEE. V was pared by 1 base and J by 6 bases, with 6 bases between. There are 12 residues in the CDR3. The chain's CDR3 is CASSLQTDTQYF. The CDR3 bases are TGTGCCAGCAGCTTGCAAACCGATACGCAGTATTTT.

The chain uses TRBV5-1 and TRBJ1-1; no firm D call. V lost 2 bases and J lost 0, with 8 bases in between. The CDR3 sequence is 14 residues long. Per the germline V gene, CDR1 is SGHRS and CDR2 is YFSETQ. CDR3 in amino acids: CASSFGDLNTEAFF. CDR3 sequence (DNA): TGCGCCAGCAGCTTTGGCGATCTGAACACTGAAGCTTTCTTT.

The genes are TRBV6-6 and TRBJ1-3; D not certain. From germline, CDR1 is MNHNY and CDR2 SVGAGI (reference sequence). This CDR3 region has 15 residues. Trimming took off 0 bases at V and 0 bases at J, with 6 bases between the two ends. CDR3 protein: CASSYSEVSGNTIYF. The CDR3, as DNA: TGTGCCAGCAGTTACTCAGAAGTCTCTGGAAACACCATATATTTT.

The chain uses TRBV2 and TRBJ2-7; tentative D call: TRBD1 (6 bases). CDR1 and CDR2 (germline): SNHLY, FYNNEI. With 5 bases removed from V and 4 bases from J, the gap between germline ends came to 6 bases. This CDR3 is 11 amino acids long. CDR3 loop: CASSTGYEQYF. In DNA, the CDR3 is TGTGCCAGCAGTACAGGGTACGAGCAGTACTTC.

The chain has TRBV7-2 and TRBJ2-1; 14 nucleotides line up with TRBD2. The V segment lost 1 base and the J segment 7 bases; nucleotides outside the gene matches: 6. The CDR3 totals 17 residues. The germline gives CDR1 SGHTA, CDR2 FQGNSA. In nucleotides, the CDR3 is TGTGCCAGCAGCTTAGGACTAGCGGGGGGGCCGTGGAATGAGCAGTTCTTC. It translates to CASSLGLAGGPWNEQFF.

J is TRBJ2-1 and V is TRBV7-3, with TRBD2 identical over 13 bases. CDR3 size: 16 residues. Germline CDR1 and CDR2: SGHTA and FQGTGA. With V trimmed by 2 bases and J by 7 bases, 5 bases remained unmatched. CDR3 region: CASSLSGTSGMNEQFF. The DNA for the CDR3 is TGTGCCAGCAGCTTATCAGGGACTAGCGGGATGAATGAGCAGTTCTTC.

The chain carries TRBV19 and TRBJ2-2, with TRBD2 matching 11 bases. Germline CDR1 reads LNHDA; CDR2 reads SQIVND (reference sequence). This CDR3 is 19 amino acids long. V dropped 7 bases and J dropped 5; count of bases not matched to a gene: 18. For the CDR3, the DNA is TGTGCCAGTACTAACCTGCTGGGGCTAGCGGGAGGACGGACCGGGGAGCTGTTTTTT. It yields the protein CASTNLLGLAGGRTGELFF.

The genes are TRBV2 and TRBJ2-5; D may match TRBD1 or TRBD2 (5 bases each). V shed 5 bases and J shed 6 bases, with 22 bases lying between them. Germline CDR1 is SNHLY and CDR2 is FYNNEI. The CDR3 has 16 residues. CDR3 protein: CASSLATGALGQTQYF. The DNA of the CDR3 is TGTGCCAGCAGTCTGGCTACCGGGGCGCTGGGACAGACCCAGTACTTC. Variable domain in full (rest from reference TRBV2 and TRBJ2-5): EPEVTQTPSHQVTQMGQEVILRCVPISNHLYFYWYRQILGQKVEFLVSFYNNEISEKSEIFDDQFSVERPDGSNFTLKIRSTKLEDSAMYFCASSLATGALGQTQYFGPGTRLLVL.